A single sample is the source of the 9 T cell receptor beta chains below, sequenced in a study of identifying expanded T cells in peripheral blood. Sequencing was performed with immunoSEQ multiplex PCR; in TCRdb, only in-frame clones are kept and a portion is missing. The data contain under 70,000 clones, 87% of them singletons. Input material: blood. These TCRs come from a person aged 18 to 75 in good health.

The gene calls are TRBV19 and TRBJ2-3; no clear D gene. V lost 1 base and J lost 8, with 10 bases in between. Germline lookup yields CDR1 LNHDA and CDR2 SQIVND (reference sequence). There are 13 residues in the CDR3. CDR3: CASSIGKLGTQYF. CDR3 nucleotides: TGTGCCAGTAGTATAGGAAAGTTAGGTACGCAGTATTTT.

J is TRBJ1-4 and V is TRBV4-3; TRBD1 matches at 9 bases. CDR1 is LGHNA and CDR2 is YSLEER in the germline V gene. V dropped 1 base and J dropped 7; count of bases not matched to a gene: 7. The CDR3 runs 16 residues. The CDR3 loop reads CASSQARGTGFEKLFF. In nucleotides, the CDR3 is TGCGCCAGCAGCCAAGCACGTGGGACAGGGTTTGAAAAACTGTTTTTT.

V is TRBV5-1 and J is TRBJ2-3, with 12 positions matching TRBD2. CDR1 and CDR2 from the germline V gene are SGHRS and YFSETQ. The CDR3 is 16 amino acids. The V segment lost 0 bases and the J segment 3 bases; nucleotides outside the gene matches: 2. CDR3 in DNA: TGCGCCAGCAGCTTGGCCGGACTAGCGGGGACAGATACGCAGTATTTT. This sequence encodes CASSLAGLAGTDTQYF.

The chain carries TRBV5-6 and TRBJ2-7; D may match TRBD1 or TRBD2 (5 bases each). The ends were cut back, 3 bases at V and 6 bases at J, with 22 bases in the middle. The CDR3 length is 16 residues. Germline assignment: CDR1 SGHDT and CDR2 YYEEEE. The CDR3 reads CASSSPYGAFGREQYF. The CDR3 nucleotides are TGTGCCAGCAGCTCCCCCTACGGGGCTTTCGGGCGCGAGCAGTACTTC.

This chain connects TRBV9 to TRBJ2-3, with D maybe TRBD2 (5 bases). V was cut by 0 bases and J by 0 bases, with 8 bases left in between. The germline V gene has CDR1 SGDLS and CDR2 YYNGEE. CDR3 length equals 15 residues. The CDR3 DNA is TGTGCCAGCAGCGTAGGTGGGAGAAGCACAGATACGCAGTATTTT. This translates into CASSVGGRSTDTQYF.

The genes are TRBV19 and TRBJ2-5; D is possibly TRBD1 (6 bases). The CDR3 loop spans 14 amino acids. CDR1 is LNHDA, CDR2 SQIVND, per germline (reference sequence). V was shortened by 6 bases and J by 4 bases, with 15 bases between the two germline ends. This chain's CDR3 is CASSSGQALETQYF. CDR3 DNA: TGTGCCAGTAGCTCGGGACAAGCCTTAGAGACCCAGTACTTC.

This chain connects TRBV27 to TRBJ1-1; D remains unclear. Trimming took off 3 bases at V and 8 bases at J, with 16 bases between the two ends. The CDR3 runs to 14 residues. CDR1 MNHEY and CDR2 SMNVEV come from the germline V gene (reference sequence). In nucleotides, the CDR3 is TGTGCCAGCAGTTTTTTGACATCGCCCGGGGAAGCTTTCTTT. Protein: CASSFLTSPGEAFF.

This sequence joins TRBV5-1 and TRBJ1-1, with 7 bases aligning to TRBD1. Germline lookup yields CDR1 SGHRS and CDR2 YFSETQ. This CDR3 is built from 15 residues. J gave up 2 bases and V 5 bases, and 9 bases lay outside the gene matches. This CDR3 reads CASSPGGQTNTEAFF. As DNA, the CDR3 is TGCGCCAGCAGTCCTGGGGGACAGACTAACACTGAAGCTTTCTTT.

This rearrangement joins TRBV4-2 to TRBJ2-4, with 7 positions matching TRBD2. The CDR3 is 16 amino acids. Germline V gene lookup returns CDR1 LGHNA and CDR2 YNFKEQ. With 0 bases clipped from V and 9 bases from J, the junction kept 11 bases outside the gene matches. CDR3 bases: TGTGCCAGCAGCCAAGACCTAGCGGAGACGAGAGGCATTCAGTACTTC. This codes for CASSQDLAETRGIQYF.